The entry below gives a single TCR beta chain sequence along with its context. As yet, its antigen is unknown. Repertoires were generated with immunoSEQ multiplex PCR, while TCRdb's copy carries only in-frame clones and drops some. The sample lists 140,000 or so clones, about 92% seen once, with 9.5% to 15% in the top ten. This sample was taken from a study of T cell responses to AZD1222 COVID-19 vaccine. From germline, CDR1 is LGHNA and CDR2 YNFKEQ. The V and J ends lost 6 bases and 6 bases, in that order; junction bases with no gene match: 13. The CDR3 is made up of 17 amino acids. Study observations and caveats: Breadth and depth of Spike-specific TCRs rose after two AZD1222 doses. Repertoires in all cases were sampled only once the peak T cell response had passed. Seropositive AZD1222 recipients at baseline numbered only 6 or 7.

The chain joins TRBV4-2 to TRBJ2-1, with 11 bases identical to TRBD2. The TCR originated in an adult who had recovered from COVID-19. This sample comprised peripheral blood, obtained after recovery from COVID-19. CDR3 in DNA: TGTGCCAGCAGTCAGGGAACCGGGACTAGCGGCGGCAATGAGCAGTTCTTC. This sequence encodes CASSQGTGTSGGNEQFF.